A selection of T cell receptor beta chains follows, all from one sample in a study of beta chain features in type 1 diabetes. This table comes from immunoSEQ multiplex PCR, and its TCRdb copy is limited to in-frame clones, with some not included. The sample lists roughly 150,000 clones, about 10% occurring once. Sequencing was carried out using central memory CD4+ T cells from blood. These receptors originate from a woman aged 25 to 39 with type 1 diabetes. CDR3s include the opening cysteine and the closing phenylalanine or tryptophan. The order of the fields is V gene, D gene, J gene, clone size, CDR3 DNA, CDR3 protein. The D gene is left open where the match is weak. Clone sizes are given selectively: once, few, many, or a class where the clone is expanded.

V gene: TRBV19
D gene: TRBD2
J gene: TRBJ2-1
clone size: many
CDR3 DNA: TGTGCCAGTACCAAATGGGAGGGTACTGACAATGAGCAGTTCTTC
CDR3 protein: CASTKWEGTDNEQFF

V gene: TRBV15
D gene: NA
J gene: TRBJ1-1
clone size: few
CDR3 DNA: TGTGCCACCAGCAGAGATCTTTATGGGGGGGTTGCTTTCTTT
CDR3 protein: CATSRDLYGGVAFF

V gene: TRBV6-6
D gene: NA
J gene: TRBJ1-4
clone size: NA
CDR3 DNA: TGTGCCAGCAGTTCCATACAGGGTTCGGAAAAACTGTTTTTT
CDR3 protein: CASSSIQGSEKLFF

V gene: TRBV10-3
D gene: TRBD2
J gene: TRBJ2-1
clone size: NA
CDR3 DNA: TGTGCCATCAGTGAGTCGGGCGGGAGGGCCTACAATGAGCAGTTCTTC
CDR3 protein: CAISESGGRAYNEQFF

V gene: TRBV10-3
D gene: NA
J gene: TRBJ1-2
clone size: few
CDR3 DNA: TGTGCCATCAGTGTGGCAGGCATCTATGGCTACACCTTC
CDR3 protein: CAISVAGIYGYTF

V gene: TRBV28
D gene: NA
J gene: TRBJ1-2
clone size: few
CDR3 DNA: TGTGCCAGCAGTGCGGGGGTCGACTATGGCTACACCTTC
CDR3 protein: CASSAGVDYGYTF

V gene: TRBV7-8
D gene: TRBD2
J gene: TRBJ2-3
clone size: NA
CDR3 DNA: TGTGCCAGCACCGTAAGGAGCGGGGCTAGCGGTCCAGATACGCAGTATTTT
CDR3 protein: CASTVRSGASGPDTQYF

V gene: TRBV11-2
D gene: NA
J gene: TRBJ1-4
clone size: few
CDR3 DNA: TGTGCCAGCAGCTTAGGGGGCAATGAAAAACTGTTTTTT
CDR3 protein: CASSLGGNEKLFF

V gene: TRBV7-2
D gene: TRBD2
J gene: TRBJ2-7
clone size: NA
CDR3 DNA: TGTGCCAGCAGATTTAGCGGGATCTCCTACGAGCAGTACTTC
CDR3 protein: CASRFSGISYEQYF

V gene: TRBV18
D gene: NA
J gene: TRBJ2-1
clone size: NA
CDR3 DNA: TGTGCCAGCTCACCTACAGGGAGCTCCTACAATGAGCAGTTCTTC
CDR3 protein: CASSPTGSSYNEQFF

V gene: TRBV6-6
D gene: NA
J gene: TRBJ2-3
clone size: few
CDR3 DNA: TGTGCCGGGGCGCCGGGAGTAGCAGATACGCAGTATTTT
CDR3 protein: CAGAPGVADTQYF

V gene: TRBV18
D gene: NA
J gene: TRBJ2-1
clone size: few
CDR3 DNA: TGTGCCAGCTCCGATCTGGAGGCCTACAATGAGCAGTTCTTC
CDR3 protein: CASSDLEAYNEQFF